The 18 T cell receptor beta chains below come from one sample, sequenced in a study of cytomegalovirus exposure and HLA in healthy donors. This PCR relied on a set of 60 Vbeta primers and 13 Jbeta primers. This table comes from immunoSEQ multiplex PCR, and its TCRdb copy is limited to in-frame clones, with some not included. The data hold approximately 190,000 clones, with roughly 87% observed a single time. The source material was PBMCs. The receptors stem from a boy between 2 and 10 years old in good health and CMV-seronegative.

CDR3 amino acids: CASRETATDTQYF. CDR3 DNA: TGTGCCAGCCGCGAGACAGCCACAGATACGCAGTATTTT. The V call is TRBV6-5, the J call TRBJ2-3, with D possibly TRBD1 on 5 matching bases. CDR1 is MNHEY, CDR2 SVGAGI, per germline. The V end lost 8 bases, the J end lost 2 bases, and 11 bases lay between the germline ends. The CDR3 runs 13 residues.

The rearrangement uses TRBV5-1 and TRBJ2-5; 9 bases match TRBD2. CDR3 size: 16 residues. V lost 0 bases, J lost 5 bases, and 8 bases stayed unmatched. Germline CDR1 is SGHRS and CDR2 is YFSETQ. CDR3 sequence: CASSLGAGGPSETQYF. CDR3 in DNA: TGCGCCAGCAGCTTGGGGGCGGGGGGGCCCTCCGAGACCCAGTACTTC. The full variable domain, in which reference TRBV5-1 and TRBJ2-5 provide the parts outside the CDR3, is KAGVTQTPRYLIKTRGQQVTLSCSPISGHRSVSWYQQTPGQGLQFLFEYFSETQRNKGNFPGRFSGRQFSNSRSEMNVSTLELGDSALYLCASSLGAGGPSETQYFGPGTRLLVL.

This clone was seen only once. V usage is TRBV5-1 and J usage is TRBJ1-4, with a possible D match to TRBD1 (6 bases). The CDR3 is made up of 16 amino acids. Germline V gene data show CDR1 as SGHRS and CDR2 as YFSETQ. V was clipped by 4 bases and J by 0 bases, with 13 bases between them. CDR3 region: CASSLGTSSTNEKLFF. The CDR3 DNA sequence: TGCGCCAGCAGCCTCGGGACATCCTCAACTAATGAAAAACTGTTTTTT.

This clone was counted once. The chain is built from TRBV5-1 and TRBJ1-1; D uncertain. The germline V and J ends were trimmed by 5 bases and 5 bases, with 10 bases remaining between them. The CDR3 has 12 amino acids. Germline lookup yields CDR1 SGHRS and CDR2 YFSETQ. The CDR3 coding sequence is TGCGCCAGCAGTTGGAGTGGGACTGAAGCTTTCTTT. Protein sequence: CASSWSGTEAFF.

This clone was picked up one time. V and J are TRBV6-6 and TRBJ1-3; D unresolved. Trimming removed 5 bases from V and 4 bases from J, with 12 bases in between. Germline CDR1 MNHNY, CDR2 SVGAGI (reference sequence). This CDR3 is 14 amino acids long. The CDR3 sequence: CASSLSGVGNTIYF. CDR3 coding DNA: TGTGCCAGCAGTCTCTCCGGGGTGGGAAACACCATATATTTT.

The chain recombines TRBV6-1 with TRBJ1-1; D possibly corresponds to TRBD1 (6 bases). Deletions cut 3 bases from V and 4 bases from J, with 9 bases between. The germline V gene has CDR1 MNHNS and CDR2 SASEGT. This CDR3 spans 13 amino acids. CDR3 amino acids: CASSEGGATEAFF. The CDR3, as DNA: TGTGCCAGCAGTGAGGGGGGGGCCACTGAAGCTTTCTTT.

This chain connects TRBV13 to TRBJ1-5, with D uncertain. The CDR3 is 14 amino acids. With 1 base removed from V and 7 bases from J, the gap between germline ends came to 11 bases. Per germline, CDR1 PRHDT and CDR2 FYEKMQ (reference sequence). The CDR3 nucleotides read TGTGCCAGCAGCTTAGCGGCAGGCCAACAGCCCCAGCATTTT. Protein product: CASSLAAGQQPQHF. Supplemented by reference TRBV13 and TRBJ1-5, the full variable domain reads AAGVIQSPRHLIKEKRETATLKCYPIPRHDTVYWYQQGPGQDPQFLISFYEKMQSDKGSIPDRFSAQQFSDYHSELNMSSLELGDSALYFCASSLAAGQQPQHFGDGTRLSIL.

The chain employs TRBV6-4 and TRBJ2-3; 13 nucleotides line up with TRBD2. V dropped 7 bases and J dropped 2; count of bases not matched to a gene: 15. The germline V gene encodes CDR1 MRHNA and CDR2 SNTAGT. The CDR3 covers 19 residues. The CDR3 region is CASMLLAGGPVVFTDTQYF. For the CDR3, the DNA is TGTGCCAGCATGTTACTAGCGGGGGGGCCAGTAGTATTCACAGATACGCAGTATTTT.

This chain links TRBV29-1 with TRBJ2-3; 8 nucleotides match TRBD1. This CDR3 is 13 amino acids long. Germline assignment: CDR1 SQVTM and CDR2 ANQGSEA. Trimming removed 6 bases from V and 6 bases from J; junction bases left unmatched: 8. The CDR3 loop is CSVWTGRGDTQYF. As DNA, the CDR3 is TGCAGCGTGTGGACAGGGAGAGGGGATACGCAGTATTTT.

As regards this clone: This specimen includes other DNA sequences encoding the same CDR3. The CDR3 DNA reads TGCGCCAGCAGCTTGGAAGGGGCAGATACGCAGTATTTT. Residues: CASSLEGADTQYF. The chain combines TRBV5-1 with TRBJ2-3; tentatively, D is TRBD1 (5 bases). Germline lookup yields CDR1 SGHRS and CDR2 YFSETQ. V lost 0 bases and J 4 bases, leaving 6 bases between the germline ends. This CDR3 is 13 amino acids long.

DNA of the CDR3: TGTGCCAGCATCCCAGGGAATAATCAGCCCCAGCATTTT. Translation: CASIPGNNQPQHF. This chain uses TRBV6-1 with TRBJ1-5, with TRBD1 as a possible D gene (5 bases). Germline loops: CDR1 MNHNS, CDR2 SASEGT. CDR3 length equals 13 residues. The V and J ends lost 7 bases and 4 bases respectively, with 11 bases between them.

The chain uses TRBV30 and TRBJ1-2; D is undetermined. This CDR3 is built from 15 residues. V lost 0 bases and J lost 5, with 16 bases in between. Germline CDR1 is GTSNPN and CDR2 is SVGIG (reference sequence). CDR3 residues: CAWSVRARELYGYTF. In DNA form, the CDR3 reads TGTGCCTGGAGTGTGAGAGCACGAGAACTATATGGCTACACCTTC.

J is TRBJ2-1 and V is TRBV5-1; D may be TRBD2 (5 bases). The CDR3 length is 16 residues. Germline V CDR1 and CDR2: SGHRS, YFSETQ. Between the trimmed V and J ends, which lost 1 base and 5 bases, there was a span of 16 bases. The CDR3 loop reads CASSLSDSHLDNEQFF. The CDR3 DNA sequence: TGCGCCAGCAGCTTGTCGGACTCACATCTCGACAATGAGCAGTTCTTC.

This clone was found a few times. The chain links TRBV30 to TRBJ1-3, with 9 bases matching TRBD1. CDR1 is GTSNPN and CDR2 is SVGIG in the germline V gene (reference sequence). The CDR3 totals 13 residues. CDR3 protein: CAQGQGSGNTIYF. CDR3 DNA: TGTGCTCAGGGACAGGGCTCTGGAAACACCATATATTTT.

This clone is a singleton in its sample. The chain couples TRBV5-1 to TRBJ2-3; tentative D call: TRBD1 (6 bases). The CDR3 spans 15 residues. CDR1 and CDR2 from the germline V gene are SGHRS and YFSETQ. Trimming shortened V by 8 bases and J by 0 bases, and 16 bases separated the two germline ends. CDR3 protein: CASRPPGHSTDTQYF. The CDR3 region has the DNA TGCGCCAGTAGGCCTCCGGGACATAGCACAGATACGCAGTATTTT. The variable domain in full, completed from reference TRBV5-1 and TRBJ2-3, reads KAGVTQTPRYLIKTRGQQVTLSCSPISGHRSVSWYQQTPGQGLQFLFEYFSETQRNKGNFPGRFSGRQFSNSRSEMNVSTLELGDSALYLCASRPPGHSTDTQYFGPGTRLTVL.

This chain joins TRBV6-1 and TRBJ1-2; D not resolved. V gave up 2 bases and J gave up 8 bases, with 18 bases separating them. Germline V gene lookup returns CDR1 MNHNS and CDR2 SASEGT. The CDR3 sequence is 15 residues long. The DNA for the CDR3 is TGTGCCAGCAGTGAAACCCAATCCAGGACGGGAGGCTACACCTTC. Translation: CASSETQSRTGGYTF.

As to this clone: Sequence at one end of the junction differs from germline and may be a read error. The V call is TRBV19, the J call TRBJ1-2; TRBD1 is a possible D gene (5 bases). Germline lookup yields CDR1 LNHDA and CDR2 SQIVND (reference sequence). This CDR3 contains 14 residues. CDR3 nucleotide sequence: TGTGCCGGTAGTATCGTCGGGGGTGACTATGGCTACACCTTC. Its translation is CAGSIVGGDYGYTF.

The chain is built from TRBV12-1 and TRBJ2-1; the tabulated D call, TRBD2, remains unverified against the DNA. TRBV12-1 is marked as a pseudogene. CDR3 length: 15 residues. CDR3 amino acids: CASSYREGIYNEQFF. The CDR3 DNA is TGTGCCAGCAGCTACAGGGAGGGGATCTACAATGAGCAGTTCTTC.